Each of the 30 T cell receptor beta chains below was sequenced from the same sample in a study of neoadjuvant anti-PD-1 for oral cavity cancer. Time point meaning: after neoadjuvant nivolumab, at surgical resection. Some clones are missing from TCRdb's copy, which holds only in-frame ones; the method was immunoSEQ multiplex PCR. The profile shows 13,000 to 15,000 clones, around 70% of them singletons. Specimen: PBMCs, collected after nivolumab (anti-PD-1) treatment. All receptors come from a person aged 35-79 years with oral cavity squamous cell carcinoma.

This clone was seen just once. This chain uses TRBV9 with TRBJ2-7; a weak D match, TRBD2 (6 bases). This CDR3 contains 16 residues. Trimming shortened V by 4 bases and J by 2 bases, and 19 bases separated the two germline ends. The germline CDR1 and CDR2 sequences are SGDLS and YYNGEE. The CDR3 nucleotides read TGTGCCAGCAGCCCGGGACTGGAGCGGGCTACCTACGAGCAGTACTTC. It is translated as CASSPGLERATYEQYF.

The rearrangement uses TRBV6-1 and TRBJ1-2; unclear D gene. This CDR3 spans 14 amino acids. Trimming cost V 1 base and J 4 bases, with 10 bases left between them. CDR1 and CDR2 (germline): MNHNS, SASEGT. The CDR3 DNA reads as TGTGCCAGCAGTGAAGTAGGAGCCATCTATGGCTACACCTTC. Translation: CASSEVGAIYGYTF.

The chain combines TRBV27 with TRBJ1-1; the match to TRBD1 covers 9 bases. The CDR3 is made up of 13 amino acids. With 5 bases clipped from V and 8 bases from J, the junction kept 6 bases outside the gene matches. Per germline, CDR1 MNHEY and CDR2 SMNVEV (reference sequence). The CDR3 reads CASSPGQGIEAFF. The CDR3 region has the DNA TGTGCCAGCAGTCCCGGACAGGGGATCGAAGCTTTCTTT.

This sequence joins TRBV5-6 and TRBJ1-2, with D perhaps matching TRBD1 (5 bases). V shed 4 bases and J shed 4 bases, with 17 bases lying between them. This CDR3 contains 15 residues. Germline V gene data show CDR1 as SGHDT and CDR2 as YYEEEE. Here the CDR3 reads CASSPGTALLYGYTF. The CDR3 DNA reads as TGTGCCAGCAGCCCGGGGACGGCACTTCTCTATGGCTACACCTTC. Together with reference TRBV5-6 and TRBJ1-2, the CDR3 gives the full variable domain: DAGVTQSPTHLIKTRGQQVTLRCSPKSGHDTVSWYQQALGQGPQFIFQYYEEEERQRGNFPDRFSGHQFPNYSSELNVNALLLGDSALYLCASSPGTALLYGYTFGSGTRLTVV.

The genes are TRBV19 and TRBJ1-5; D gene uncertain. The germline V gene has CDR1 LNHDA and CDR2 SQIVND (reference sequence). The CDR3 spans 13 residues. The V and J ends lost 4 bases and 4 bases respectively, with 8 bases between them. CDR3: CASSKGFNQPQHF. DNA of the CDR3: TGTGCCAGTAGTAAGGGTTTTAATCAGCCCCAGCATTTT. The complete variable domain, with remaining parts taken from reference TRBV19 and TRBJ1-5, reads DGGITQSPKYLFRKEGQNVTLSCEQNLNHDAMYWYRQDPGQGLRLIYYSQIVNDFQKGDIAEGYSVSREKKESFPLTVTSAQKNPTAFYLCASSKGFNQPQHFGDGTRLSIL.

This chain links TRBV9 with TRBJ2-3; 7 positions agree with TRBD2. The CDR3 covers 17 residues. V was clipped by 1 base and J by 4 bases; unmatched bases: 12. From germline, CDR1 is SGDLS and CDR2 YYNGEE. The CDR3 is CASSVHAAGEGADTQYF. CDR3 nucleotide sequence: TGTGCCAGCAGCGTACACGCGGCGGGAGAGGGAGCAGATACGCAGTATTTT.

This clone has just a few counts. The CDR3: CASSQGPNTGELFF. The CDR3 coding sequence is TGTGCCAGCAGCCAGGGACCCAACACCGGGGAGCTGTTTTTT. The chain links TRBV7-3 to TRBJ2-2; tentatively, D is TRBD1 or TRBD2 (5 bases each). The CDR3 totals 14 residues. V lost 5 bases to trimming and J lost 2 bases, with 9 bases between them. The germline V gene has CDR1 SGHTA and CDR2 FQGTGA.

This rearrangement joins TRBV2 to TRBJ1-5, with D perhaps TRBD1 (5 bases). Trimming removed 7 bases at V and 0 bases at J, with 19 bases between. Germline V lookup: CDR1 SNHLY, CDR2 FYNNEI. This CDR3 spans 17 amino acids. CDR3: CASTEGARVYSNQPQHF. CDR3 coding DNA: TGTGCCAGCACCGAAGGAGCCAGGGTATATAGCAATCAGCCCCAGCATTTT. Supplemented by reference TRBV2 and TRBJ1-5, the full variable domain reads EPEVTQTPSHQVTQMGQEVILRCVPISNHLYFYWYRQILGQKVEFLVSFYNNEISEKSEIFDDQFSVERPDGSNFTLKIRSTKLEDSAMYFCASTEGARVYSNQPQHFGDGTRLSIL.

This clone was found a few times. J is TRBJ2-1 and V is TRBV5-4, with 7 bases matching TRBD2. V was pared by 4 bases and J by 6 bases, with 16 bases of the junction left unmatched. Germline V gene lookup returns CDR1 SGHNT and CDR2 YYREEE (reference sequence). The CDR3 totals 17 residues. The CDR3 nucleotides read TGTGCCAGCAGCCTGGAGGGTGGCGCGGGAGCCTCCAATGAGCAGTTCTTC. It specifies CASSLEGGAGASNEQFF.

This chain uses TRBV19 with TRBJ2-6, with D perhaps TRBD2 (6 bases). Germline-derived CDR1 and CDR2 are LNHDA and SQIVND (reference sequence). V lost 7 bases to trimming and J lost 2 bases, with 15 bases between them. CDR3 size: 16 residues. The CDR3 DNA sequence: TGTGCCAGTAATGGGGCGGGGCCCACTGGGGCCAACGTCCTGACTTTC. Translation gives CASNGAGPTGANVLTF.

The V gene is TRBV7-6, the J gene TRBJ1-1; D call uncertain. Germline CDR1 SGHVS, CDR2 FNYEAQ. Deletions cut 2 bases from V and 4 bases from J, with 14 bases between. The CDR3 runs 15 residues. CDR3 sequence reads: CASSLTILGSTEAFF. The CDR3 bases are TGTGCCAGCAGCTTAACAATCTTGGGCTCCACTGAAGCTTTCTTT.

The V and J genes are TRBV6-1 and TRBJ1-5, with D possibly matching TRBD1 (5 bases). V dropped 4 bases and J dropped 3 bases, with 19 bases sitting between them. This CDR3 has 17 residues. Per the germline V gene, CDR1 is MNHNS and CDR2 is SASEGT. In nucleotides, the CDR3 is TGTGCCAGCAGTGGGATATCGATGGTGGGGCTCAATCAGCCCCAGCATTTT. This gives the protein CASSGISMVGLNQPQHF.

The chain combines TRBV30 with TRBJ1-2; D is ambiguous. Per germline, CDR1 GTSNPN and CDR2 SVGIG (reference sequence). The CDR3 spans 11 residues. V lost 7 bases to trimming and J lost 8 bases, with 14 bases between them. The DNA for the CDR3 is TGTGCCTCCCCGGACCGGCGAGGCTACACCTTC. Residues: CASPDRRGYTF.

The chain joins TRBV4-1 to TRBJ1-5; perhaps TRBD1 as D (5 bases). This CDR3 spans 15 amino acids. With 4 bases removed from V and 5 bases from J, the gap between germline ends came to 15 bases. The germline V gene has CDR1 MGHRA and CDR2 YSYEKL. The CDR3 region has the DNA TGCGCCAGCAGCCTCTTTGACAGAAGTGATCAGCCCCAGCATTTT. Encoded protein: CASSLFDRSDQPQHF.

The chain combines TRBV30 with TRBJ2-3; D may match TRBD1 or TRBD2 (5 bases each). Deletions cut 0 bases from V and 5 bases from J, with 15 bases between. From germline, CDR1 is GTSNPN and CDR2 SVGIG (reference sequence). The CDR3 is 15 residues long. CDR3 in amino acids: CAWSVLLGVKDTQYF. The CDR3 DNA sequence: TGTGCCTGGAGTGTATTACTGGGGGTAAAAGATACGCAGTATTTT.

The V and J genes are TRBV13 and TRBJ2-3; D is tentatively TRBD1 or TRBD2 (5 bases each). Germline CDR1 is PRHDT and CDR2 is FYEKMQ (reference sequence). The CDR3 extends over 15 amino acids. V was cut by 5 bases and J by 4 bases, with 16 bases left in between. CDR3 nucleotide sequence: TGTGCCAGCAGCCAGTGGCAGGGACGATCAGATACGCAGTATTTT. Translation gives CASSQWQGRSDTQYF.

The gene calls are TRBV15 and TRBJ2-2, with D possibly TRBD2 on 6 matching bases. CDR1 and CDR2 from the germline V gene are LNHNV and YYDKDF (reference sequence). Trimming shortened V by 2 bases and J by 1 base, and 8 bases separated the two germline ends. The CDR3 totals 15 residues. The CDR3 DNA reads TGTGCCACCAGCAGATTGGAGGGGAACACCGGGGAGCTGTTTTTT. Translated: CATSRLEGNTGELFF.

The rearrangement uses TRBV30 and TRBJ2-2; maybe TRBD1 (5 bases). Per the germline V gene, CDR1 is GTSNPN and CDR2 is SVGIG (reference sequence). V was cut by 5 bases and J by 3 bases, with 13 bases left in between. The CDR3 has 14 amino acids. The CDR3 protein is CAWATAGHTGELFF. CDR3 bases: TGTGCCTGGGCGACCGCAGGGCACACCGGGGAGCTGTTTTTT.

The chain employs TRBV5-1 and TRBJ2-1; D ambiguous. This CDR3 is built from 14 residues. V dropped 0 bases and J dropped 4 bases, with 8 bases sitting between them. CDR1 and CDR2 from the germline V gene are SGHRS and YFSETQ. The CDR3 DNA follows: TGCGCCAGCAGCTTGGAGTCACTGTACAATGAGCAGTTCTTC. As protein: CASSLESLYNEQFF.

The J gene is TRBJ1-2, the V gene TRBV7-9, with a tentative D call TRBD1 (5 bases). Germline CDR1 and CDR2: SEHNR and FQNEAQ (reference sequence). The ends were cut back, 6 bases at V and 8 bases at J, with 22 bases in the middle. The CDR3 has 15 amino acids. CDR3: CASSSSIILGVGYTF. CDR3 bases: TGTGCCAGCAGTTCTTCAATAATCCTGGGGGTCGGCTACACCTTC.

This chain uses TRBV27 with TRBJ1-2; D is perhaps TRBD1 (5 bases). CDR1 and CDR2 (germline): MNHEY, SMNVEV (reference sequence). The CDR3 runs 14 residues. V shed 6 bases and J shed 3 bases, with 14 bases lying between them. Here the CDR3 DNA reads TGTGCCAGCAGAGTGGGACTGGGGGACTATGGCTACACCTTC. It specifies CASRVGLGDYGYTF.

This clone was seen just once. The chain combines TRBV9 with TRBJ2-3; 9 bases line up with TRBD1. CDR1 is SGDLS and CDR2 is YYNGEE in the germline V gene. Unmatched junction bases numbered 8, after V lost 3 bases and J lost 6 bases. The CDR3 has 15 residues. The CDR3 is CASSAQGAVGDTQYF. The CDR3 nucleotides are TGTGCCAGCAGCGCACAGGGGGCGGTAGGGGATACGCAGTATTTT. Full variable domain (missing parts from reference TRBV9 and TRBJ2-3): DSGVTQTPKHLITATGQRVTLRCSPRSGDLSVYWYQQSLDQGLQFLIQYYNGEERAKGNILERFSAQQFPDLHSELNLSSLELGDSALYFCASSAQGAVGDTQYFGPGTRLTVL.

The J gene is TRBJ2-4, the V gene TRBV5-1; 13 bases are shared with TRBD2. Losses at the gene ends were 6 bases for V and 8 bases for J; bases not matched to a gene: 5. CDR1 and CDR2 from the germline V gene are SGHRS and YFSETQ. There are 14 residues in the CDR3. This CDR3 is CASTTGLAGDIQYF. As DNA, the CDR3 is TGCGCCAGCACCACCGGACTAGCGGGGGACATTCAGTACTTC.

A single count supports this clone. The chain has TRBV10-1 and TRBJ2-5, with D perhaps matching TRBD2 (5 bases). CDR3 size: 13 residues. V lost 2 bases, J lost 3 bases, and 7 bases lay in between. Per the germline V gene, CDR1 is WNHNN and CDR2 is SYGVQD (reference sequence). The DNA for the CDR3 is TGCGCCAGCAGTGAGAGGACTGAAGAGACCCAGTACTTC. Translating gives CASSERTEETQYF.

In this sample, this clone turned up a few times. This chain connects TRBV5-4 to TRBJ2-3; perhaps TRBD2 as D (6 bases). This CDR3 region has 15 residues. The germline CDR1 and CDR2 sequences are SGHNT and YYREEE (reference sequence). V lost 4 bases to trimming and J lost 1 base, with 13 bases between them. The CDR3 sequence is CASSPGTGGTDTQYF. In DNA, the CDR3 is TGTGCCAGCAGCCCTGGGACGGGAGGCACAGATACGCAGTATTTT.

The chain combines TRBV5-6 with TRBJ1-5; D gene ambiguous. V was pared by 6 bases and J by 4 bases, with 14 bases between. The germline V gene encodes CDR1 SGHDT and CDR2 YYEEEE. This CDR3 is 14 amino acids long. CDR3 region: CASTLGRINQPQHF. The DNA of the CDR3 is TGTGCCAGCACCCTCGGACGGATAAATCAGCCCCAGCATTTT. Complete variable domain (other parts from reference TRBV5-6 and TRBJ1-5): DAGVTQSPTHLIKTRGQQVTLRCSPKSGHDTVSWYQQALGQGPQFIFQYYEEEERQRGNFPDRFSGHQFPNYSSELNVNALLLGDSALYLCASTLGRINQPQHFGDGTRLSIL.

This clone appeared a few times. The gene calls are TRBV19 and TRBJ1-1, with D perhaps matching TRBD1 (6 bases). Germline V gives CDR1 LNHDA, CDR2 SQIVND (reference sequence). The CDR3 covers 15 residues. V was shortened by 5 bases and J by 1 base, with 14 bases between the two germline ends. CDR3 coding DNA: TGTGCCAGTAGTGGAAGGACAGTACGGAACACTGAAGCTTTCTTT. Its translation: CASSGRTVRNTEAFF.

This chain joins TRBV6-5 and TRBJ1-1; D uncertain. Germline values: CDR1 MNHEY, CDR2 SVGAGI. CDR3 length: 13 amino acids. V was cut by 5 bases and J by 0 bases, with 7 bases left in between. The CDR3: CASSREMNTEAFF. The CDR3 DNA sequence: TGTGCCAGCAGTAGAGAGATGAACACTGAAGCTTTCTTT.

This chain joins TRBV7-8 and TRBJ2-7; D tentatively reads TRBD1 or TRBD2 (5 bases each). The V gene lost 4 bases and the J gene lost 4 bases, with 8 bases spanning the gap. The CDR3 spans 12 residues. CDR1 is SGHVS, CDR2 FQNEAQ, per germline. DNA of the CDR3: TGTGCCAGCAGCTGGGACGGGTACGAGCAGTACTTC. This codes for CASSWDGYEQYF.

The CDR3 DNA sequence: TGTGCCAGCAGTGATAATCACAACATTCAGTACTTC. It encodes CASSDNHNIQYF. This chain links TRBV2 with TRBJ2-4; D not resolved. The CDR3 consists of 12 residues. Trimming took 3 bases from V and 7 from J, leaving 7 bases between them. CDR1 SNHLY and CDR2 FYNNEI come from the germline V gene.